The 5 T cell receptor beta chains below all came from one sample that was sequenced in a study of blood T cell repertoires in COVID-19. Repertoires were generated with immunoSEQ multiplex PCR, while TCRdb's copy carries only in-frame clones and drops some. The sample lists 100,000 to 150,000 clones, roughly 91% seen once, with about 4.4% in the top ten. Sequenced input: peripheral blood. The receptors stem from a man between 60 and 75 years old with COVID-19, enrolled during active disease.

This chain links TRBV6-2 or TRBV6-3 with TRBJ1-2; TRBD1 matches at 8 bases. The junction had 10 bases not matched to a gene; V was cut back by 4 bases and J by 6 bases. CDR1 and CDR2 (germline): MNHEY, SVGEGT. The CDR3 has 15 amino acids. The CDR3 loop is CASSSTGTGPHGYTF. CDR3 sequence (DNA): TGTGCCAGCAGTTCCACCGGGACAGGCCCCCATGGCTACACCTTC.

The rearrangement joins TRBV28 to TRBJ1-2; 7 nucleotides match TRBD1. The V gene's germline CDR1 is MDHEN and CDR2 SYDVKM. V gave up 6 bases and J gave up 4 bases; unmatched junction bases: 11. This CDR3 spans 15 amino acids. Written as DNA, the CDR3 is TGTGCCAGCAGACCCCCCCGACAGGGCGCCTATGGCTACACCTTC. Amino acid sequence: CASRPPRQGAYGYTF.

The J gene is TRBJ1-3, the V gene TRBV6-5; 7 positions match TRBD1. The CDR3 runs to 14 residues. Germline loops: CDR1 MNHEY, CDR2 SVGAGI. J lost 0 bases, V lost 6 bases, and 2 bases had no gene match. The CDR3 DNA reads TGTGCCAGCAGGACAGGGCCCTCTGGAAACACCATATATTTT. Encoded protein: CASRTGPSGNTIYF.

Here the CDR3 DNA reads TGTGCCAGCAGCGATACAGGACTAGCGGTCTACGAGCAGTACTTC. Translated, it gives CASSDTGLAVYEQYF. The chain combines TRBV11-2 with TRBJ2-7; 10 nucleotides agree with TRBD2. This CDR3 comprises 15 residues. CDR1 SGHAT and CDR2 FQNNGV come from the germline V gene. V lost 5 bases and J lost 3; bases outside the gene matches: 7. Drawing the rest from reference TRBV11-2 and TRBJ2-7, the complete variable domain is EAGVAQSPRYKIIEKRQSVAFWCNPISGHATLYWYQQILGQGPKLLIQFQNNGVVDDSQLPKDRFSAERLKGVDSTLKIQPAKLEDSAVYLCASSDTGLAVYEQYFGPGTRLTVT.

The J gene is TRBJ1-3, the V gene TRBV18; tentatively, D is TRBD1 (6 bases). V shed 0 bases and J shed 3 bases, with 15 bases lying between them. This CDR3 is 17 amino acids long. Germline assignment: CDR1 KGHSH and CDR2 LQKENI. The CDR3 protein is CASSPPLQGVYGNTIYF. The DNA for the CDR3 is TGTGCCAGCTCACCACCGCTACAGGGCGTTTATGGAAACACCATATATTTT. The variable domain in full, completed from reference TRBV18 and TRBJ1-3, reads NAGVMQNPRHLVRRRGQEARLRCSPMKGHSHVYWYRQLPEEGLKFMVYLQKENIIDESGMPKERFSAEFPKEGPSILRIQQVVRGDSAAYFCASSPPLQGVYGNTIYFGEGSWLTVV.